This T cell receptor beta chain was documented in a study of human T cells and chemical hapten exposure. MiXCR was run by TCRdb on the RACE reads, yielding one entry per CDR3 protein. Among 100,000 or so distinct CDR3 sequences listed, over 7.5% were seen once. This clonotype was recorded at least ten times. Time point in this sample: patch test 2, 6 weeks after DPC sensitization. This sample's treatment: therapeutic diphenylcyclopropenone sensitization with weekly scalp DPC. RNA extraction used unfractionated whole blood as the source of total RNA. With 5 bases clipped from V and 4 bases from J, the junction kept 6 bases outside the gene matches. The CDR3 has 15 amino acids. CDR1 and CDR2 from the germline V gene are SEHNR and FQNEAQ (reference sequence).

This clonotype was obtained from a woman aged 40 to 50 with alopecia areata. Some clones in this sample may be carry-over from other donors' samples. Sequencing used whole blood, obtained in connection with sensitization to the hapten diphenylcyclopropenone (DPC). The J gene is TRBJ2-5, the V gene TRBV7-9; 11 bases fit TRBD1. The CDR3 nucleotides are TGTGCCAGCAGCGCCCTGGGACAGGGGGTAGAGACCCAGTACTTC. This encodes CASSALGQGVETQYF. The full variable domain, with the rest looked up from reference TRBV7-9 and TRBJ2-5, is DTGVSQNPRHKITKRGQNVTFRCDPISEHNRLYWYRQTLGQGPEFLTYFQNEAQLEKSRLLSDRFSAERPKGSFSTLEIQRTEQGDSAMYLCASSALGQGVETQYFGPGTRLLVL.